This TCR beta chain emerged from a study of T cells in tuberculosis. Study-wide results and caveats: Selection depended on which cryopreserved specimens were available. Smaller distances to GMM-specific TCRs suggested their expansion in active tuberculosis. Active tuberculosis patients had shorter CDR3-alpha; the beta difference was nonsignificant.

Repertoires were generated with immunoSEQ multiplex PCR, while TCRdb's copy carries only in-frame clones and drops some. Here the sample spans around 43,000 clones, 95% being singletons. The CDR3 spans 14 residues. The ends lost 6 bases at V and 5 bases at J; junction bases unmatched: 4. CDR1 is MNHEY and CDR2 is SMNVEV in the germline V gene (reference sequence). Concerning this clone: The antigen is unknown.

The clonotype comes from a donor aged 10-29 years with latent tuberculosis or without tuberculosis infection. The rearrangement uses TRBV27 and TRBJ1-5; 10 bases align to TRBD1. The sample comprised PBMCs. The CDR3 loop is CASSLTGGDQPQHF. The CDR3 DNA is TGTGCCAGCAGCCTGACAGGGGGCGATCAGCCCCAGCATTTT.